One and the same sample provided the 19 T cell receptor beta chains below, sequenced in a study of cytomegalovirus exposure and HLA in healthy donors. In the PCR, 60 Vbeta and 13 Jbeta primers were used. The data were produced by immunoSEQ multiplex PCR, yet TCRdb's version contains in-frame clones alone and is incomplete. The sample has around 170,000 clones, around 78% seen once; the top ten hold under 2%. The sequenced sample consisted of PBMCs. The receptors were sampled from a man aged 40-49 years in good health and CMV-seronegative.

This sequence joins TRBV27 and TRBJ2-3; D is possibly TRBD2 (6 bases). The germline V and J ends were trimmed by 2 bases and 0 bases, with 12 bases remaining between them. The CDR3 has 16 amino acids. Germline assignment: CDR1 MNHEY and CDR2 SMNVEV (reference sequence). CDR3 coding DNA: TGTGCCAGCAGTTTAGGGGTAGGGACTAGCACAGATACGCAGTATTTT. Residues: CASSLGVGTSTDTQYF.

A note on this clone: At one end, the junction sequence differs from germline, possibly due to a read error. The CDR3 spells CASSLDLQGNYVYTF. DNA for the CDR3: TGCGCCAGCAGCTTGGACTTACAGGGCAACTATGTCTACACCTTC. The chain employs TRBV5-1 and TRBJ1-2; D might be TRBD1 (6 bases). The CDR3 is made up of 15 amino acids. In germline, CDR1 is SGHRS, CDR2 YFSETQ.

The chain is built from TRBV18 and TRBJ1-5; 7 bases are shared with TRBD1. CDR1 KGHSH and CDR2 LQKENI come from the germline V gene. This CDR3 contains 14 residues. V was clipped by 5 bases and J by 4 bases; unmatched bases: 5. This CDR3 is CASSGTAQNQPQHF. For the CDR3, the DNA is TGTGCCAGCTCAGGGACAGCCCAAAATCAGCCCCAGCATTTT.

In this sample, this clone turned up a few times. In DNA form, the CDR3 reads TGTGCCAGCAGCACTCAAACAGATACGCAGTATTTT. Protein product: CASSTQTDTQYF. The V and J genes are TRBV5-4 and TRBJ2-3, with no clear D. The CDR3 totals 12 residues. V was clipped by 4 bases and J by 3 bases, with 6 bases between them. From germline, CDR1 is SGHNT and CDR2 YYREEE (reference sequence).

This clone appeared a few times. The chain's CDR3 is CASSLGGRADTQYF. The CDR3 DNA reads TGTGCCAGCAGCCTAGGAGGGCGAGCAGATACGCAGTATTTT. The rearrangement links TRBV6-5 to TRBJ2-3; D may be TRBD2 (6 bases). V lost 6 bases to trimming and J lost 4 bases, with 14 bases between them. The germline V gene encodes CDR1 MNHEY and CDR2 SVGAGI. This CDR3 contains 14 residues.

The chain uses TRBV7-9 and TRBJ2-6; TRBD1 might be the D (5 bases). This CDR3 region has 16 residues. Per germline, CDR1 SEHNR and CDR2 FQNEAQ (reference sequence). V lost 7 bases to trimming and J lost 0 bases, with 13 bases between them. The CDR3 DNA is TGTGCCAGCACTAAAGGGGATGGCTCTGGGGCCAACGTCCTGACTTTC. It encodes CASTKGDGSGANVLTF.

V is TRBV4-1 and J is TRBJ2-1, with TRBD2 as a possible D gene (6 bases). This CDR3 spans 15 amino acids. The V end lost 3 bases, the J end lost 9 bases, and 18 bases lay between the germline ends. Looked up from germline, CDR1 is MGHRA and CDR2 is YSYEKL. This CDR3 reads CASSHPGGKSSEQFF. As DNA, the CDR3 is TGCGCCAGCAGCCACCCGGGCGGGAAATCGAGTGAGCAGTTCTTC.

The chain uses TRBV15 and TRBJ1-1; TRBD1 agrees at 7 bases. The CDR3 has 13 amino acids. The ends lost 3 bases at V and 10 bases at J; junction bases unmatched: 8. Per the germline V gene, CDR1 is LNHNV and CDR2 is YYDKDF (reference sequence). CDR3 loop: CATSSTQGLGAFF. The CDR3 DNA is TGTGCCACCAGCAGTACACAGGGGTTGGGAGCTTTCTTT.

The chain is built from TRBV6-6 and TRBJ1-5; 8 bases are a match to TRBD1. The CDR3 length is 13 residues. Germline loops: CDR1 MNHNY, CDR2 SVGAGI (reference sequence). V gave up 8 bases and J gave up 4 bases; unmatched junction bases: 4. This CDR3 reads CASAQGANQPQHF. The CDR3 DNA follows: TGTGCCAGCGCGCAGGGGGCAAATCAGCCCCAGCATTTT.

This sequence joins TRBV7-3 and TRBJ1-1, with a tentative D call TRBD1 (5 bases). V was shortened by 5 bases and J by 0 bases, with 7 bases between the two germline ends. The CDR3 covers 13 residues. Germline V lookup: CDR1 SGHTA, CDR2 FQGTGA. The CDR3 loop reads CASSGQVNTEAFF. CDR3 in DNA: TGTGCCAGCAGCGGACAAGTGAACACTGAAGCTTTCTTT.

V and J are TRBV5-4 and TRBJ1-1; 8 bases are shared with TRBD1. Germline CDR1 reads SGHNT; CDR2 reads YYREEE (reference sequence). The CDR3 extends over 16 amino acids. The V segment lost 2 bases and the J segment 1 base; nucleotides outside the gene matches: 7. The DNA for the CDR3 is TGTGCCAGCAGCTTACCCCAGGGGGCCTCGAACACTGAAGCTTTCTTT. Translated, it gives CASSLPQGASNTEAFF. The full variable domain, its missing parts supplied by reference TRBV5-4 and TRBJ1-1, is ETGVTQSPTHLIKTRGQQVTLRCSSQSGHNTVSWYQQALGQGPQFIFQYYREEENGRGNFPPRFSGLQFPNYSSELNVNALELDDSALYLCASSLPQGASNTEAFFGQGTRLTVV.

The gene calls are TRBV25-1 and TRBJ2-2; 9 bases fit TRBD1. CDR1 and CDR2 from the germline V gene are MGHDK and SYGVNS. The CDR3 spans 16 residues. The junction had 6 bases not matched to a gene; V was cut back by 1 base and J by 6 bases. The CDR3 here is CASSELGTGLPGELFF. The CDR3 region has the DNA TGTGCCAGCAGTGAATTAGGGACAGGGTTGCCCGGGGAGCTGTTTTTT.

This chain uses TRBV27 with TRBJ2-7, with 10 nucleotides matching TRBD2. Germline V gene lookup returns CDR1 MNHEY and CDR2 SMNVEV (reference sequence). The CDR3 extends over 16 amino acids. V trimming: 4 bases; J trimming: 2 bases; junction bases outside the gene matches: 8. In DNA form, the CDR3 reads TGTGCCAGCAGTTCGCCCCGGACTAGCGGTACCTACGAGCAGTACTTC. It codes for CASSSPRTSGTYEQYF.

V and J are TRBV10-3 and TRBJ1-2; D unclear. V lost 5 bases, J lost 6 bases, and 13 bases lay in between. Germline-derived CDR1 and CDR2 are ENHRY and SYGVKD. The CDR3 runs 13 residues. The CDR3 bases are TGTGCCATCAGTTTACAAGACACGGATGGCTACACCTTC. Protein sequence: CAISLQDTDGYTF.

The chain carries TRBV6-5 and TRBJ1-5; D may be TRBD1 (5 bases). Germline CDR1 MNHEY, CDR2 SVGAGI. The CDR3 has 12 residues. Trimming took off 11 bases at V and 2 bases at J, with 10 bases between the two ends. The CDR3 DNA reads TGTGCCGCCGGGGGGGGCAATCAGCCCCAGCATTTT. It encodes CAAGGGNQPQHF.

This chain uses TRBV5-5 with TRBJ2-1; possible D gene TRBD2, 7 bases. Per germline, CDR1 SGHKS and CDR2 YYEKEE (reference sequence). V was cut by 1 base and J by 2 bases, with 10 bases left in between. The CDR3 runs to 15 residues. CDR3 bases: TGTGCCAGCAGCTTGACAGGGACTACCTACAATGAGCAGTTCTTC. This translates into CASSLTGTTYNEQFF.

This clone was picked up one time. V usage is TRBV9 and J usage is TRBJ1-4, with 7 bases lining up with TRBD1. Losses at the gene ends were 2 bases for V and 8 bases for J; bases not matched to a gene: 6. The CDR3 has 14 amino acids. CDR1 is SGDLS, CDR2 YYNGEE, per germline. The CDR3 is CASSVDRVYEKLFF. For the CDR3, the DNA is TGTGCCAGCAGCGTCGACAGGGTTTACGAAAAACTGTTTTTT.

This chain uses TRBV15 with TRBJ2-3; 8 positions agree with TRBD2. After removal of 0 bases from V and 3 bases from J, the junction contained 5 bases not matched to a gene. The CDR3 covers 16 residues. The germline CDR1 and CDR2 sequences are LNHNV and YYDKDF (reference sequence). CDR3 loop: CATSRDRREVTDTQYF. The DNA of the CDR3 is TGTGCCACCAGCAGAGATCGGCGGGAGGTAACAGATACGCAGTATTTT.

The chain links TRBV5-1 to TRBJ2-5; 14 nucleotides align to TRBD2. The CDR3 has 16 residues. CDR1 and CDR2 (germline): SGHRS, YFSETQ. Trimming at V came to 2 bases and at J to 4 bases, leaving 4 bases not matched to a gene. The chain's CDR3 is CASSLGLAGGPETQYF. DNA for the CDR3: TGCGCCAGCAGCTTAGGACTAGCGGGAGGTCCAGAGACCCAGTACTTC.